The 22 T cell receptor beta chains below come from one sample, sequenced in a study of shared clonotypes between healthy human individuals. CD45RO-negative, CCR7-selected cells formed the naive CD8 fraction, which excluded terminally differentiated effector memory CD45RA+ cells. Using immunoSEQ multiplex PCR, the repertoire was profiled, and TCRdb retains in-frame clones only, with some absent. The sample contains 1.5 million to 2.5 million clones, about 95% of which appear only once. Sequencing was done on a sample of naive CD8+ T cells sorted from blood. These receptor sequences come from a man aged 18 to 30 in good health.

This rearrangement joins TRBV7-9 to TRBJ2-1; weak D call: TRBD2 (6 bases). V gave up 10 bases and J gave up 6 bases, with 10 bases separating them. The CDR3 runs 11 residues. Germline loops: CDR1 SEHNR, CDR2 FQNEAQ (reference sequence). CDR3 amino acids: CATAGSNEQFF. CDR3 coding DNA: TGTGCCACCGCGGGGTCCAATGAGCAGTTCTTC.

This clone turned up a few times. V gene TRBV28 combines with J gene TRBJ1-4; D gene ambiguous. Germline V lookup: CDR1 MDHEN, CDR2 SYDVKM. V lost 10 bases, J lost 5 bases, and 11 bases lay in between. The CDR3 covers 12 residues. The chain's CDR3 is CATTVPNEKLFF. The CDR3 DNA sequence: TGTGCCACCACAGTTCCGAATGAAAAACTGTTTTTT.

Turning to this clone: This CDR3 is also generated by other DNA sequences in the sample. The rearrangement joins TRBV6-5 to TRBJ2-7; possibly TRBD1 for D (6 bases). The CDR3 runs 15 residues. With 0 bases removed from V and 1 base from J, the gap between germline ends came to 10 bases. From germline, CDR1 is MNHEY and CDR2 SVGAGI. Here the CDR3 DNA reads TGTGCCAGCAGTTACTCGGCAGGGGAATCCTACGAGCAGTACTTC. As protein: CASSYSAGESYEQYF.

V usage is TRBV5-8 and J usage is TRBJ1-6; D is possibly TRBD1 (6 bases). The ends were cut back, 0 bases at V and 7 bases at J, with 20 bases in the middle. The germline gives CDR1 SGHTS, CDR2 YDEGEE. The CDR3 runs 18 residues. CDR3 loop: CASSLVPPGTLGNSPLHF. CDR3 bases: TGTGCCAGCAGCTTGGTCCCCCCAGGGACACTCGGGAATTCACCCCTCCACTTT.

The rearrangement uses TRBV6-5 and TRBJ2-2; the D gene is possibly TRBD1 (6 bases). From germline, CDR1 is MNHEY and CDR2 SVGAGI. V was cut by 6 bases and J by 0 bases, with 11 bases left in between. The CDR3 is 15 amino acids. Here the CDR3 DNA reads TGTGCCAGCAGCGCCCGACAGGCGAACACCGGGGAGCTGTTTTTT. Translating gives CASSARQANTGELFF.

The chain is built from TRBV18 and TRBJ2-7; 7 bases line up with TRBD1. This CDR3 is built from 14 residues. Germline trimming cut 3 bases from V and 3 bases from J; bases unmatched to any gene: 5. In germline, CDR1 is KGHSH, CDR2 LQKENI. CDR3 in amino acids: CASSPEQGNYEQYF. CDR3 in DNA: TGTGCCAGCTCACCGGAACAGGGGAACTACGAGCAGTACTTC.

This clone occurred once. The chain carries TRBV7-9 and TRBJ2-6; D gene ambiguous. Trimming cost V 1 base and J 12 bases, with 13 bases left between them. Germline V gives CDR1 SEHNR, CDR2 FQNEAQ (reference sequence). There are 14 residues in the CDR3. For the CDR3, the DNA is TGTGCCAGCAGCTTAGGTAGAGACCCGCGCGTCCTGACTTTC. Amino acid sequence: CASSLGRDPRVLTF.

The V gene is TRBV5-1, the J gene TRBJ2-7; 8 bases are shared with TRBD2. This CDR3 region has 16 residues. Germline values: CDR1 SGHRS, CDR2 YFSETQ. V shed 7 bases, J shed 2 bases, and the junction held 14 bases outside the gene matches. CDR3 sequence (DNA): TGCGCCAGCGAACCCGTAGGGAGCGGGAGCGCCTACGAGCAGTACTTC. It is translated as CASEPVGSGSAYEQYF.

The V and J genes are TRBV19 and TRBJ2-1; 10 positions match TRBD2. Germline V gene data show CDR1 as LNHDA and CDR2 as SQIVND (reference sequence). J lost 8 bases, V lost 9 bases, and 10 bases had no gene match. This CDR3 comprises 14 residues. The CDR3: CARQLAGMGHEQFF. The CDR3 DNA follows: TGTGCCAGACAACTAGCGGGAATGGGTCATGAGCAGTTCTTC.

The rearrangement uses TRBV10-3 and TRBJ1-1; tentative D call: TRBD1 (6 bases). Germline assignment: CDR1 ENHRY and CDR2 SYGVKD. Deletions cut 4 bases from V and 6 bases from J, with 21 bases between. This CDR3 is built from 16 residues. The chain's CDR3 is CAISGDVAGQWAEAFF. The CDR3 DNA follows: TGTGCCATCAGTGGGGACGTGGCGGGACAATGGGCTGAAGCTTTCTTT.

The chain employs TRBV27 and TRBJ1-4, with TRBD1 as a possible D gene (5 bases). Trimming left V 8 bases short and J 5 bases short, with 15 bases between. Germline assignment: CDR1 MNHEY and CDR2 SMNVEV (reference sequence). The CDR3 has 14 amino acids. Here the CDR3 DNA reads TGTGCCAGCGGGACGGTTTCATCCAATGAAAAACTGTTTTTT. The encoded protein is CASGTVSSNEKLFF.

This chain uses TRBV9 with TRBJ1-4; D is perhaps TRBD1 (5 bases). The CDR3 sequence is 15 residues long. Germline V CDR1 and CDR2: SGDLS, YYNGEE. Trimming left V 3 bases short and J 2 bases short, with 11 bases between. CDR3 loop: CASSDPTDTNEKLFF. The CDR3 nucleotides are TGTGCCAGCAGCGACCCGACAGATACTAATGAAAAACTGTTTTTT.

The chain has TRBV27 and TRBJ2-5; 13 bases map to TRBD2. Germline CDR1 reads MNHEY; CDR2 reads SMNVEV (reference sequence). Losses at the gene ends were 6 bases for V and 1 base for J; bases not matched to a gene: 14. This CDR3 contains 19 residues. CDR3 amino acids: CASSSLGTSGANFQETQYF. CDR3 coding DNA: TGTGCCAGCAGCTCCCTCGGGACTAGCGGGGCTAACTTCCAAGAGACCCAGTACTTC.

This chain connects TRBV11-2 to TRBJ1-2, with TRBD1 matching 9 bases. V was pared by 5 bases and J by 8 bases, with 12 bases of the junction left unmatched. This CDR3 contains 15 residues. CDR1 and CDR2 (germline): SGHAT, FQNNGV. The CDR3 DNA is TGTGCCAGCAGCATGGGGCCGACGGGGACAGGGGGCTACACCTTC. Amino acids: CASSMGPTGTGGYTF.

V is TRBV4-1 and J is TRBJ1-2, with a possible D match to TRBD1 (6 bases). V was cut by 2 bases and J by 2 bases, with 15 bases left in between. The CDR3 has 16 amino acids. Germline V gene data show CDR1 as MGHRA and CDR2 as YSYEKL. The CDR3 loop reads CASSQTVTGTNYGYTF. The CDR3 DNA is TGCGCCAGCAGCCAAACAGTTACAGGGACCAACTATGGCTACACCTTC.

This clone occurred once. Other DNA sequences in the same sample also yield this CDR3. This rearrangement joins TRBV6-5 to TRBJ2-7; D unclear. V was shortened by 6 bases and J by 3 bases, with 9 bases between the two germline ends. The CDR3 length is 12 residues. Germline assignment: CDR1 MNHEY and CDR2 SVGAGI. CDR3 nucleotides: TGTGCCAGCAGCCCTGACGGCTACGAGCAGTACTTC. Translated: CASSPDGYEQYF.

The chain carries TRBV27 and TRBJ2-7; TRBD2 is a possible D gene (7 bases). CDR1 and CDR2 from the germline V gene are MNHEY and SMNVEV (reference sequence). V shed 5 bases and J shed 6 bases, with 23 bases lying between them. The CDR3 runs to 16 residues. CDR3 nucleotides: TGTGCCAGCAGTGGACATCGGCGGGGGCCCTCGGGCGAGCAGTACTTC. The encoded protein is CASSGHRRGPSGEQYF.

The sample holds one count of this clone. The chain joins TRBV4-3 to TRBJ2-5; 8 bases are shared with TRBD1. J was trimmed by 2 bases and V by 1 base; bases with no gene match: 6. CDR3 length: 16 amino acids. CDR1 and CDR2 (germline): LGHNA, YSLEER. This chain's CDR3 is CASSQGRGLRQETQYF. In nucleotides, the CDR3 is TGCGCCAGCAGCCAAGGCAGGGGGCTACGTCAAGAGACCCAGTACTTC.

About this clone: The junction differs from germline at one of its ends, possibly a read error. This chain links TRBV18 with TRBJ2-3, with D hard to call. Germline lookup yields CDR1 KGHSH and CDR2 LQKENI. CDR3 size: 15 residues. CDR3 amino acids: CASSPPNQGTDTQYF. The CDR3 DNA reads as TGTGCCAGCTCCCCACCAAACCAGGGCACAGATACGCAGTATTTT.

The CDR3 DNA is TGTGCCAGCAGTTACGGGACAGCACACTACTACGAGCAGTACTTC. Amino acids: CASSYGTAHYYEQYF. The chain couples TRBV6-5 to TRBJ2-7, with 7 bases fitting TRBD1. Germline values: CDR1 MNHEY, CDR2 SVGAGI. V shed 2 bases, J shed 3 bases, and the junction held 7 bases outside the gene matches. The CDR3 has 15 amino acids.

The chain employs TRBV10-1 and TRBJ2-7, with D unclear. Germline loops: CDR1 WNHNN, CDR2 SYGVQD (reference sequence). Trimming removed 9 bases from V and 0 bases from J, with 3 bases in between. The CDR3 contains 10 residues. Written as DNA, the CDR3 is TGCGCCAGTTGCTCCTACGAGCAGTACTTC. Protein product: CASCSYEQYF.

V usage is TRBV30 and J usage is TRBJ2-1; D unresolved. CDR3 length equals 14 residues. Germline CDR1 GTSNPN, CDR2 SVGIG (reference sequence). Between the trimmed V and J ends, which lost 0 bases and 10 bases, there was a span of 16 bases. CDR3 sequence (DNA): TGTGCCTGGAGTGTACCAGAGATTCCCTTCGAGCAGTTCTTC. This gives the protein CAWSVPEIPFEQFF.